This entry lists 12 T cell receptor beta chains sequenced from one sample in a study of control samples from healthy donors and cancer patients. TCRdb's table, derived via immunoSEQ multiplex PCR, lists solely in-frame clones and lacks some. The sample holds about 160,000 clones, approximately 94% seen once. Sequenced input: PBMCs. These receptors were collected from a man aged 60 to 75 with colorectal cancer.

The CDR3 bases are TGTGCCAGTAGTATAGGAAGGGGAACCTACAATGAGCAGTTCTTC. The encoded protein is CASSIGRGTYNEQFF. The chain couples TRBV19 to TRBJ2-1, with D tentatively TRBD1 (5 bases). The CDR3 is made up of 15 amino acids. The V gene's germline CDR1 is LNHDA and CDR2 SQIVND (reference sequence). Trimming took off 1 base at V and 2 bases at J, with 9 bases between the two ends.

The chain has TRBV6-6 and TRBJ1-2, with a possible D match to TRBD1 (5 bases). Germline loops: CDR1 MNHNY, CDR2 SVGAGI (reference sequence). The CDR3 has 16 amino acids. V dropped 6 bases and J dropped 1 base, with 18 bases sitting between them. Written as DNA, the CDR3 is TGTGCCAGCAGCCCTCTCCCCAGGGCCCATAACTATGGCTACACCTTC. Its protein is CASSPLPRAHNYGYTF.

The chain recombines TRBV15 with TRBJ2-5, with TRBD1 matching 10 bases. The CDR3 spans 17 residues. Losses at the gene ends were 0 bases for V and 3 bases for J; bases not matched to a gene: 7. Germline V gene sequence: CDR1 LNHNV, CDR2 YYDKDF (reference sequence). This CDR3 is CATSRDYRTGGEETQYF. CDR3 DNA sequence: TGTGCCACCAGCAGAGATTACAGGACAGGGGGGGAAGAGACCCAGTACTTC.

V usage is TRBV5-4 and J usage is TRBJ2-7; 14 nucleotides line up with TRBD2. V lost 4 bases, J lost 2 bases, and 8 bases stayed unmatched. CDR3 length: 17 amino acids. Germline V lookup: CDR1 SGHNT, CDR2 YYREEE (reference sequence). CDR3 nucleotide sequence: TGTGCCAGCAGCCATCGACTAGCGGGGGGGCAACCCTACGAGCAGTACTTC. Its protein product is CASSHRLAGGQPYEQYF.

The chain is built from TRBV3-1 (or the pseudogene TRBV3-2) and TRBJ1-5; a weak D match, TRBD1 (5 bases). V was clipped by 4 bases and J by 5 bases, with 9 bases between them. The CDR3 loop spans 13 amino acids. Germline V gene sequence: CDR1 LGHDT, CDR2 YNNKEL (reference sequence). The CDR3 sequence is CASSRGEHQPQHF. The CDR3 nucleotides are TGTGCCAGCAGCCGGGGCGAGCATCAGCCCCAGCATTTT.

This clone was observed a single time. J is TRBJ2-5 and V is TRBV3-1 (or the pseudogene TRBV3-2); weak D call: TRBD2 (6 bases). Trimming removed 0 bases from V and 2 bases from J, with 7 bases in between. The germline V gene encodes CDR1 LGHDT and CDR2 YNNKEL (reference sequence). The CDR3 covers 14 residues. CDR3 protein: CASSQEGGQETQYF. CDR3 bases: TGTGCCAGCAGCCAAGAGGGGGGTCAAGAGACCCAGTACTTC.

J is TRBJ1-1 and V is TRBV4-2, with D possibly TRBD1 on 5 matching bases. This CDR3 has 16 amino acids. V was shortened by 4 bases and J by 0 bases, with 15 bases between the two germline ends. Germline lookup yields CDR1 LGHNA and CDR2 YNFKEQ. The CDR3 bases are TGTGCCAGCAGCCCCCCCGGGGCCCTATTGAACACTGAAGCTTTCTTT. It encodes CASSPPGALLNTEAFF.

The chain is built from TRBV18 and TRBJ2-7; D gene uncertain. Germline-derived CDR1 and CDR2 are KGHSH and LQKENI. The CDR3 covers 16 residues. V dropped 4 bases and J dropped 4 bases, with 20 bases sitting between them. CDR3 nucleotide sequence: TGTGCCAGCTCACTATCCCCGGCGGAAGCCCCTTACGAGCAGTACTTC. Translation gives CASSLSPAEAPYEQYF.

V gene TRBV11-2 combines with J gene TRBJ1-1; tentatively, D is TRBD1 (6 bases). This CDR3 has 14 amino acids. Germline V CDR1 and CDR2: SGHAT, FQNNGV. Trimming stripped 2 bases from V and 6 bases from J, with 13 bases between. CDR3 sequence (DNA): TGTGCCAGCAGCTTATCGGGGGGGCGAGCTGAAGCTTTCTTT. This sequence encodes CASSLSGGRAEAFF.

This sequence joins TRBV18 and TRBJ1-1; 8 positions match TRBD1. Trimming cost V 5 bases and J 3 bases; bases outside gene matches: 8. The CDR3 is 15 residues long. Germline V gives CDR1 KGHSH, CDR2 LQKENI. The CDR3 region has the DNA TGTGCCAGCTCATCGCAGACAGGGGCTGACACTGAAGCTTTCTTT. Its translation is CASSSQTGADTEAFF.

V usage is TRBV7-2 and J usage is TRBJ2-3; D is possibly TRBD1 or TRBD2 (5 bases each). Germline-derived CDR1 and CDR2 are SGHTA and FQGNSA. The CDR3 covers 15 residues. Trimming shortened V by 5 bases and J by 4 bases, and 16 bases separated the two germline ends. The CDR3 coding sequence is TGTGCCAGCAGCCCCTTCCCCCGAGGGGCAGATACGCAGTATTTT. This translates into CASSPFPRGADTQYF.

This chain connects TRBV11-2 to TRBJ2-7; perhaps TRBD2 as D (6 bases). Germline V gene data show CDR1 as SGHAT and CDR2 as FQNNGV. The CDR3 covers 15 residues. V was pared by 1 base and J by 3 bases, with 13 bases between. CDR3 sequence (DNA): TGTGCCAGCAGCTTAGGGTTAGCGGAGTACTACGAGCAGTACTTC. Residues: CASSLGLAEYYEQYF.